The 7 T cell receptor beta chains in this list originate from one sample, sequenced in a study of CD8 T cell repertoires and HIV-1 epitope variants (dated by TCRdb to the early 2020s). What these receptors recognize is not known. The receptor library was made with the immunoSEQ multiplex PCR assay. TCRdb took over this immuneACCESS table, retaining in-frame rearrangements with V and J assigned. Such tables are incomplete; in checked studies, under half of the missing clones stem from an unresolved V gene, and the remainder is unexplained. In all, the sample holds approximately 6,500 clones, and under 75% of those were seen once. The ten largest account for less than 45% of the sample. The sample comprised cultured CD8+ T cells derived from PBMCs. The receptors were gathered from a male donor with HIV.

The rearrangement joins TRBV25-1 to TRBJ2-7; D is ambiguous. Germline lookup yields CDR1 MGHDK and CDR2 SYGVNS. The CDR3 has 13 residues. Between the trimmed V and J ends, which lost 3 bases and 0 bases, there was a span of 6 bases. The CDR3 DNA is TGTGCCAGCAGTGACTGGAGCTCCTACGAGCAGTACTTC. Its protein product is CASSDWSSYEQYF.

CDR3 protein: CASSWQSTRGLYEQYF. As DNA, the CDR3 is TGTGCCAGCAGCTGGCAGTCGACCAGGGGGCTATACGAGCAGTACTTC. The V call is TRBV4-2, the J call TRBJ2-7, with TRBD1 matching 8 bases. The ends lost 5 bases at V and 4 bases at J; junction bases unmatched: 13. Germline V gives CDR1 LGHNA, CDR2 YNFKEQ. The CDR3 spans 16 residues.

The table lists this clone with a few counts. The rearrangement links TRBV12-1 to TRBJ2-2. TRBV12-1 is a listed pseudogene. This CDR3 spans 14 amino acids. CDR3 amino acids: CASSFERPTGELFF. CDR3 nucleotides: TGTGCCAGCAGCTTTGAACGACCTACCGGGGAGCTGTTTTTT.

The V call is TRBV13, the J call TRBJ2-7, with TRBD1 identical over 9 bases. Unmatched junction bases numbered 6, after V lost 3 bases and J lost 3 bases. Germline V gene data show CDR1 as PRHDT and CDR2 as FYEKMQ (reference sequence). The CDR3 loop spans 15 amino acids. The CDR3 reads CASSLETGGFYEQYF. The CDR3 region has the DNA TGTGCCAGCAGCTTGGAGACAGGGGGTTTCTACGAGCAGTACTTC.

The V call is TRBV9, the J call TRBJ1-1, with unresolved D. CDR1 is SGDLS, CDR2 YYNGEE, per germline. V shed 0 bases and J shed 0 bases, with 3 bases lying between them. The CDR3 runs to 13 residues. This CDR3 is CASSVVVNTEAFF. DNA for the CDR3: TGTGCCAGCAGCGTAGTGGTGAACACTGAAGCTTTCTTT.

The chain carries TRBV6-5 and TRBJ2-7, with D maybe TRBD2 (6 bases). Germline assignment: CDR1 MNHEY and CDR2 SVGAGI. CDR3 length equals 13 residues. CDR3 nucleotides: TGTGCTACCGCATGGGGACTGAACTACGAGCAGTACTTC. It specifies CATAWGLNYEQYF.

V and J are TRBV6-1 and TRBJ1-2, with D possibly matching TRBD1 (5 bases). This CDR3 spans 16 amino acids. V lost 1 base, J lost 0 bases, and 12 bases lay in between. Germline CDR1 reads MNHNS; CDR2 reads SASEGT. Here the CDR3 reads CASSEVDIASNYGYTF. CDR3 DNA: TGTGCCAGCAGTGAAGTGGACATAGCTTCTAACTATGGCTACACCTTC.